This T cell receptor (beta chain) was found in a study of T cell responses to AZD1222 COVID-19 vaccine. Generated by immunoSEQ multiplex PCR, the TCRdb table keeps only in-frame clones and is missing some. The sample yields 95,000 to 110,000 clones, 85% to 95% seen once. In the case of this clone: Its antigen remains unidentified.

This CDR3 has 17 amino acids. The V and J ends lost 0 bases and 1 base, in that order; junction bases with no gene match: 9. CDR1 and CDR2 (germline): SGHRS, YFSETQ. Study-wide results and limits: Recipients of two AZD1222 doses showed rising Spike-specific TCR breadth and depth.

The rearrangement links TRBV5-1 to TRBJ1-1, with 7 bases identical to TRBD1. The TCR was taken from an adult who received the AZD1222 COVID-19 vaccine. The material sequenced was peripheral blood, taken 28 days after the second AZD1222 dose. The CDR3 coding sequence is TGCGCCAGCAGCTTGGCAGGCAGGGGGGGACCGAACACTGAAGCTTTCTTT. This gives the protein CASSLAGRGGPNTEAFF. The full variable domain, in which reference TRBV5-1 and TRBJ1-1 provide the parts outside the CDR3, is KAGVTQTPRYLIKTRGQQVTLSCSPISGHRSVSWYQQTPGQGLQFLFEYFSETQRNKGNFPGRFSGRQFSNSRSEMNVSTLELGDSALYLCASSLAGRGGPNTEAFFGQGTRLTVV.